A selection of T cell receptor beta chains follows, all from one sample in a study of lung T cells in sarcoidosis with Löfgren's syndrome. MiXCR, applied by TCRdb to the reads, yields one record per CDR3 protein. The table shows tens of thousands of distinct CDR3 sequences, with approximately 22% occurring only once. Sequenced material: CD4+ T cells from PBMCs. The receptors derive from a human donor with sarcoidosis (Löfgren's syndrome or another form), or a control subject (not recorded which). CDR3s include the opening cysteine and the closing phenylalanine or tryptophan. A D gene is named only where the DNA matches it firmly.

>TRBV11-2|TRBJ2-3|NA
CASSLGALSDTQYF
>TRBV10-1|TRBJ1-5|TRBD1
CASNTRRGMQPQHF
>TRBV7-2|TRBJ1-4|NA
CASSYSRGFDEKLFF
>TRBV12-3/TRBV12-4|TRBJ1-1|NA
CASTNGHQNTEAFF
>TRBV12-3/TRBV12-4|TRBJ1-3|NA
CASSPLQGSGNTIYF
>TRBV6-2/TRBV6-3|TRBJ2-5|NA
CASSYQELFILETQYF
>TRBV20-1|TRBJ1-6|NA
CSASKTQGNNSPLHF
>TRBV28|TRBJ2-7|NA
CASSLWGLISDYEQYF
>TRBV6-2/TRBV6-3|TRBJ1-1|NA
CANGDNLNTEAFF
>TRBV14|TRBJ2-3|NA
CASSQIGLARTDTQYF
>TRBV7-9|TRBJ2-3|TRBD1
CASSEGDRASTDTQYF
>TRBV7-9|TRBJ1-1|NA
CASSLREGGNTEAFF
>TRBV28|TRBJ1-2|TRBD1
CASSPLSGDRGVGYTF
>TRBV27|TRBJ2-1|TRBD1
CASSLGQGIYNEQFF
>TRBV20-1|TRBJ1-2|TRBD1
CSAARTGGGYTF
>TRBV20-1|TRBJ2-5|TRBD2
CSAPGEREPRETQYF
>TRBV2|TRBJ1-1|NA
CASSLGRGTKAFF
>TRBV6-1|TRBJ1-2|NA
CASHPSWSMYAYTF
>TRBV29-1|TRBJ2-3|NA
CSAPKESTDTQYF
>TRBV20-1|TRBJ2-2|TRBD1
CSARARTGSRGELFF
>TRBV11-2|TRBJ2-2|NA
CASSVKQGTHTGELFF
>TRBV3-1|TRBJ1-1|TRBD1
CASSRGGQGRNTEAFF
>TRBV7-2|TRBJ1-1|NA
CASNIYSGTPEAFF
>TRBV7-2|TRBJ2-5|TRBD2
CASSWTSGETQYF
>TRBV6-6|TRBJ2-7|TRBD2
CASSYGGRSYEQYF
>TRBV7-9|TRBJ1-1|NA
CASSLEVNTEAFF
>TRBV11-2|TRBJ2-5|NA
CASSLDRGRVQETQYF
>TRBV25-1|TRBJ2-3|TRBD2
CASSLMTSGGATDTQYF
>TRBV3-1|TRBJ2-3|NA
CASSHAGTKFTDTQYF
>TRBV28|TRBJ1-4|TRBD1
CASSRRQGREKLFF
>TRBV6-1|TRBJ2-3|TRBD2
CASSRTSLSTDTQYF
>TRBV7-2|TRBJ2-1|TRBD2
CASSGGTSSTYNEQFF
>TRBV19|TRBJ1-4|NA
CATNDRFNEKLFF
>TRBV7-9|TRBJ1-1|TRBD1
CASSLARTGGEWFTEAFF
>TRBV2|TRBJ1-2|NA
CASSGTETKGNYGYTF
>TRBV7-9|TRBJ2-2|NA
CASSSDRGTGELFF
>TRBV20-1|TRBJ2-3|TRBD2
CSARSGTSGTDTQYF
>TRBV6-2/TRBV6-3|TRBJ1-1|TRBD1
CASRDSTGVNTEAFF
>TRBV19|TRBJ2-2|TRBD1
CASSTTGQTNTGELFF
>TRBV20-1|TRBJ2-7|TRBD2
CSAESGRSSYEQYF
>TRBV3-1|TRBJ2-1|NA
CASSPSGRAVNEQFF
>TRBV12-3/TRBV12-4|TRBJ2-1|TRBD2
CASSLVAGGSEQFF